Shown below are 27 T cell receptor beta chains from a single sample sequenced in a study of identifying expanded T cells in peripheral blood (dated by TCRdb to about 2019). The method behind the library was the immunoSEQ multiplex PCR assay. TCRdb's version of the immuneACCESS table is confined to in-frame rearrangements and falls short of the full clone set. An unresolved V gene accounts for under half of the shortfall where checked; the remainder is of unknown origin. The sample contains 120,000 or so clones, roughly 84% of them found a single time. The ten largest account for 3.3% of the sample. The sequencing sample was made of blood. Every receptor here comes from a person aged 18 to 69 in good health.

The chain employs TRBV19 and TRBJ2-7; a weak D match, TRBD2 (5 bases). This CDR3 is 16 amino acids long. The V and J ends lost 8 bases and 3 bases respectively, with 23 bases between them. Germline V CDR1 and CDR2: LNHDA, SQIVND (reference sequence). CDR3 protein: CASSGTSTGDHYEQYF. The DNA for the CDR3 is TGTGCCAGTTCGGGTACCTCAACCGGGGATCACTACGAGCAGTACTTC.

J is TRBJ1-5 and V is TRBV15, with 9 bases lining up with TRBD1. The CDR3 runs to 15 residues. In germline, CDR1 is LNHNV, CDR2 YYDKDF (reference sequence). The V and J ends lost 2 bases and 6 bases, in that order; junction bases with no gene match: 5. The CDR3 sequence: CATSRRTGGGQPQHF. CDR3 coding DNA: TGTGCCACCAGCAGAAGAACAGGGGGCGGTCAGCCCCAGCATTTT.

CDR3: CASSLGPIAGRTDTQYF. As DNA, the CDR3 is TGTGCCAGCAGCTTAGGCCCGATAGCGGGGCGCACAGATACGCAGTATTTT. The V call is TRBV11-3, the J call TRBJ2-3, with 8 nucleotides matching TRBD2. CDR1 SGHNT and CDR2 YENEEA come from the germline V gene. CDR3 length equals 17 residues. V gave up 1 base and J gave up 1 base; unmatched junction bases: 7.

The V gene is TRBV28, the J gene TRBJ1-6; D is possibly TRBD1 (5 bases). Trimming took 2 bases from V and 5 from J, leaving 7 bases between them. Germline V gene data show CDR1 as MDHEN and CDR2 as SYDVKM. This CDR3 is 14 amino acids long. CDR3 in amino acids: CASSLEGNNSPLHF. CDR3 bases: TGTGCCAGCAGTTTAGAGGGGAATAATTCACCCCTCCACTTT.

The rearrangement joins TRBV27 to TRBJ2-2, with 7 bases matching TRBD2. J gave up 5 bases and V 1 base, and 1 base lay outside the gene matches. The CDR3 consists of 14 residues. CDR1 and CDR2 (germline): MNHEY, SMNVEV (reference sequence). DNA of the CDR3: TGTGCCAGCAGTTTATTAGCGGGTACCGGGGAGCTGTTTTTT. Protein: CASSLLAGTGELFF.

J is TRBJ1-3 and V is TRBV5-6; D is perhaps TRBD1 (5 bases). CDR1 and CDR2 (germline): SGHDT, YYEEEE. This CDR3 contains 18 residues. V lost 3 bases, J lost 4 bases, and 23 bases lay in between. The DNA of the CDR3 is TGTGCCAGCAGCTCTATAGTCTCATTGGGGCTCGACGGAAACACCATATATTTT. This translates into CASSSIVSLGLDGNTIYF.

The chain is built from TRBV7-3 and TRBJ2-5, with TRBD1 identical over 8 bases. This CDR3 spans 14 amino acids. Germline V gene data show CDR1 as SGHTA and CDR2 as FQGTGA. V was clipped by 5 bases and J by 4 bases; unmatched bases: 6. CDR3 DNA sequence: TGTGCCAGCAGCCTACAGGGGGGCGGAGAGACCCAGTACTTC. This sequence encodes CASSLQGGGETQYF.

V and J are TRBV6-5 and TRBJ2-5; unclear D gene. Germline V gives CDR1 MNHEY, CDR2 SVGAGI. The V gene lost 8 bases and the J gene lost 4 bases, with 5 bases spanning the gap. The CDR3 covers 10 residues. DNA of the CDR3: TGTGCCAGCGGGCGAGAGACCCAGTACTTC. Its protein is CASGRETQYF.

The V and J genes are TRBV7-9 and TRBJ2-7; no clear D gene. This CDR3 has 13 residues. Between the trimmed V and J ends, which lost 5 bases and 3 bases, there was a span of 11 bases. CDR1 and CDR2 (germline): SEHNR, FQNEAQ (reference sequence). In DNA, the CDR3 is TGTGCCAGCAGCCGGACCCCCTACTACGAGCAGTACTTC. Its protein is CASSRTPYYEQYF.

The genes are TRBV6-5 and TRBJ2-2; 9 bases map to TRBD1. Germline CDR1 MNHEY, CDR2 SVGAGI. Unmatched junction bases numbered 6, after V lost 5 bases and J lost 5 bases. CDR3 size: 15 residues. The DNA for the CDR3 is TGTGCCAGCAGTCTTAGACAGGGGGGGACCGGGGAGCTGTTTTTT. It encodes CASSLRQGGTGELFF.

The chain is built from TRBV6-6 and TRBJ1-3, with D perhaps matching TRBD1 (5 bases). The germline V gene has CDR1 MNHNY and CDR2 SVGAGI (reference sequence). The CDR3 totals 15 residues. Trimming cost V 6 bases and J 2 bases, with 14 bases left between them. CDR3 in amino acids: CASRSGAGAGNTIYF. The CDR3 region has the DNA TGTGCCAGCAGATCTGGGGCCGGTGCTGGAAACACCATATATTTT.

The chain combines TRBV6-6 with TRBJ1-6; possibly TRBD1 for D (6 bases). Per germline, CDR1 MNHNY and CDR2 SVGAGI (reference sequence). Trimming left V 5 bases short and J 11 bases short, with 16 bases between. The CDR3 has 14 residues. The CDR3 reads CASSQSGERAPLHF. In DNA form, the CDR3 reads TGTGCCAGCAGTCAATCAGGGGAAAGGGCACCCCTCCACTTT.

V and J are TRBV20-1 and TRBJ1-6; D gene uncertain. The germline V and J ends were trimmed by 1 base and 13 bases, with 5 bases remaining between them. The CDR3 is 10 residues long. CDR1 and CDR2 from the germline V gene are DFQATT and SNEGSKA (reference sequence). As DNA, the CDR3 is TGCAGTGCTAGAGCTGGTCCCCTCCACTTT. As protein: CSARAGPLHF.

The rearrangement links TRBV2 to TRBJ1-3, with D tentatively TRBD1 (6 bases). Germline CDR1 and CDR2: SNHLY and FYNNEI. The CDR3 has 14 amino acids. Trimming left V 6 bases short and J 2 bases short, with 11 bases between. In DNA form, the CDR3 reads TGTGCCAGCAGCCCCAGACAGGCTGGAAACACCATATATTTT. It yields the protein CASSPRQAGNTIYF.

The chain joins TRBV7-2 to TRBJ1-1; TRBD1 might be the D (6 bases). The V end was cut by 6 bases, the J end by 2 bases, with 10 bases between. Per the germline V gene, CDR1 is SGHTA and CDR2 is FQGNSA. The CDR3 consists of 13 residues. The CDR3: CASSWTANTEAFF. The CDR3 nucleotides are TGTGCCAGCAGTTGGACAGCCAACACTGAAGCTTTCTTT.

In this sample, this clone turned up a few times. This chain links TRBV25-1 with TRBJ1-1; 9 bases map to TRBD1. The CDR3 is 16 residues long. V trimming: 3 bases; J trimming: 5 bases; junction bases outside the gene matches: 10. Germline V gene data show CDR1 as MGHDK and CDR2 as SYGVNS. CDR3 in DNA: TGTGCCAGCAGTGACATAAATACGGACAGGGGTACTGAAGCTTTCTTT. Its translation is CASSDINTDRGTEAFF.

The table lists this clone with a count of one. The chain has TRBV30 and TRBJ1-5; maybe TRBD1 (5 bases). The germline V and J ends were trimmed by 3 bases and 6 bases, with 12 bases remaining between them. Germline lookup yields CDR1 GTSNPN and CDR2 SVGIG (reference sequence). The CDR3 runs 13 residues. CDR3 sequence: CAWSSQGTQPQHF. The CDR3 nucleotides are TGTGCCTGGAGCTCTCAGGGAACTCAGCCCCAGCATTTT.

A note on this clone: Its ends do not fully match the called genes, so a read error is possible. V is TRBV2 and J is TRBJ1-1; D possibly corresponds to TRBD1 (5 bases). CDR1 is SNHLY and CDR2 is FYNNEI in the germline V gene. The CDR3 has 14 residues. CDR3 sequence reads: CASSARRVNPEAFF. CDR3 coding DNA: TGTGCCAGCAGTGCTCGCAGGGTGAACCCTGAAGCTTTCTTT.

This chain links TRBV30 with TRBJ1-3; D gene ambiguous. This CDR3 is 15 amino acids long. CDR1 is GTSNPN, CDR2 SVGIG, per germline (reference sequence). V was clipped by 3 bases and J by 3 bases, with 15 bases between them. The CDR3 DNA is TGTGCCTGGAGCCTAAGTGGCCGTCGTGGAAACACCATATATTTT. Translation: CAWSLSGRRGNTIYF.

The chain employs TRBV2 and TRBJ1-5; D is ambiguous. Germline lookup yields CDR1 SNHLY and CDR2 FYNNEI. The CDR3 is 14 amino acids. The V end was cut by 3 bases, the J end by 6 bases, with 12 bases between. CDR3 loop: CASSDRIAGQPQHF. The CDR3 region has the DNA TGTGCCAGCAGTGACCGGATAGCCGGTCAGCCCCAGCATTTT. Together with reference TRBV2 and TRBJ1-5, the CDR3 gives the full variable domain: EPEVTQTPSHQVTQMGQEVILRCVPISNHLYFYWYRQILGQKVEFLVSFYNNEISEKSEIFDDQFSVERPDGSNFTLKIRSTKLEDSAMYFCASSDRIAGQPQHFGDGTRLSIL.

The V call is TRBV6-6, the J call TRBJ1-2; weak D call: TRBD1 (6 bases). The CDR3 contains 13 residues. V gave up 6 bases and J gave up 8 bases, with 16 bases separating them. CDR1 and CDR2 (germline): MNHNY, SVGAGI (reference sequence). The CDR3 sequence: CASSFNTGYGYTF. The CDR3 DNA is TGTGCCAGCAGCTTTAACACAGGGTACGGCTACACCTTC.

The V call is TRBV6-5, the J call TRBJ1-2; D remains ambiguous. V was trimmed by 0 bases and J by 2 bases, leaving 7 bases between them. The length of the CDR3 is 14 residues. Germline V CDR1 and CDR2: MNHEY, SVGAGI. For the CDR3, the DNA is TGTGCCAGCAGTTACTCTGTCCAGAACTATGGCTACACCTTC. Translation: CASSYSVQNYGYTF.

V gene TRBV5-8 combines with J gene TRBJ2-4; 7 bases are shared with TRBD1. V dropped 4 bases and J dropped 2; count of bases not matched to a gene: 3. This CDR3 comprises 14 residues. The germline V gene has CDR1 SGHTS and CDR2 YDEGEE. The CDR3: CASSIQGTKNIQYF. CDR3 coding DNA: TGTGCCAGCAGCATACAGGGGACCAAAAACATTCAGTACTTC.

The J gene is TRBJ2-7, the V gene TRBV7-9; possibly TRBD1 for D (8 bases). The CDR3 runs to 16 residues. The germline CDR1 and CDR2 sequences are SEHNR and FQNEAQ (reference sequence). Trimming left V 4 bases short and J 2 bases short, with 18 bases between. CDR3 bases: TGTGCCAGCAGCTCTTACCGGACAGGGACTACCTACGAGCAGTACTTC. It is translated as CASSSYRTGTTYEQYF.

The gene calls are TRBV4-1 and TRBJ1-2, with no clear D. Germline V gene lookup returns CDR1 MGHRA and CDR2 YSYEKL. CDR3 length: 14 residues. V shed 2 bases and J shed 8 bases, with 15 bases lying between them. CDR3 sequence reads: CASSQLGVDEGYTF. DNA for the CDR3: TGCGCCAGCAGCCAACTCGGAGTTGACGAAGGCTACACCTTC.

This sequence joins TRBV15 and TRBJ1-1; D might be TRBD1 (5 bases). Germline CDR1 and CDR2: LNHNV and YYDKDF (reference sequence). Trimming took off 0 bases at V and 4 bases at J, with 15 bases between the two ends. The CDR3 extends over 16 amino acids. This CDR3 reads CATSRDRNRQGTEAFF. CDR3 DNA: TGTGCCACCAGCAGAGATCGCAACAGGCAGGGCACTGAAGCTTTCTTT.

The V and J genes are TRBV15 and TRBJ1-2, with D perhaps matching TRBD1 (5 bases). CDR1 LNHNV and CDR2 YYDKDF come from the germline V gene (reference sequence). V was cut by 3 bases and J by 2 bases, with 10 bases left in between. The CDR3 is 14 amino acids. The CDR3 spells CATSRGKGNYGYTF. In nucleotides, the CDR3 is TGTGCCACCAGCAGGGGGAAGGGGAACTATGGCTACACCTTC.